This entry features one T cell receptor (beta chain) sequence. Germline CDR1 LGHNA, CDR2 YNFKEQ. The V and J ends lost 1 base and 0 bases respectively, with 6 bases between them. The CDR3 loop spans 15 amino acids. Living in about 25 US areas, the participants were between about 18 and 95 years of age. The data were taken from a study of blood T cell repertoires in COVID-19. In the original analysis: Nucleated cell number was recorded as an estimate derived from reference gene primer amplification. The protocol was immunoSEQ multiplex PCR, while the TCRdb copy is restricted to in-frame clones and leaves out a portion. The DNA was the basis for D and trimming; V, J and clone size are from that table. Here the sample spans a few hundred thousand clones, more than 85% being singletons.

The sequenced sample consisted of PBMCs or T cells enriched from blood (not recorded which). The rearrangement links TRBV4-2 to TRBJ2-2, with D possibly TRBD2 on 6 matching bases. The origin of this receptor is a woman aged 30 to 39 who had recovered from COVID-19. CDR3 DNA: TGTGCCAGCAGCCAAGGGACTACGAACACCGGGGAGCTGTTTTTT. This gives the protein CASSQGTTNTGELFF.